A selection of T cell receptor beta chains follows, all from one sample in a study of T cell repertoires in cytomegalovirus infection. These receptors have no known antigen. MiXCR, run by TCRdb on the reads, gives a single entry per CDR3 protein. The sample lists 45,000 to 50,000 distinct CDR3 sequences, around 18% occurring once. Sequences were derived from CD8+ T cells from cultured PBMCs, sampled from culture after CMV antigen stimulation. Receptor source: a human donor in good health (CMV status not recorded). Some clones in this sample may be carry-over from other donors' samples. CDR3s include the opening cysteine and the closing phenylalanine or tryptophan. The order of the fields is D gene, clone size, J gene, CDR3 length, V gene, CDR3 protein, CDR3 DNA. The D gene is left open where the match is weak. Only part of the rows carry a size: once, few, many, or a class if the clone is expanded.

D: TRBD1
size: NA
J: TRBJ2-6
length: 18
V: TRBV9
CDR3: CASSVPRTGSSGANVLTF
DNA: TGTGCCAGCAGCGTACCCCGGACAGGAAGCTCTGGGGCCAACGTCCTGACTTTC

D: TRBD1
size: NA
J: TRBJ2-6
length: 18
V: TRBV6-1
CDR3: CASRKTGTGGTGANVLTF
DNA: TGTGCCAGCAGGAAGACCGGGACAGGGGGTACTGGGGCCAACGTCCTGACTTTC

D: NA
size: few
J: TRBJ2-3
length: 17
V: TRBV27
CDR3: CASSKRRGLEQADTQYF
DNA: TGTGCCAGCAGCAAGCGGCGAGGATTAGAGCAGGCAGATACGCAGTATTTT

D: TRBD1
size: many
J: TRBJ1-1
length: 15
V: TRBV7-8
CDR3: CASSIAGGMNTEAFF
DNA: TGTGCCAGCAGCATCGCAGGGGGTATGAACACTGAAGCTTTCTTT

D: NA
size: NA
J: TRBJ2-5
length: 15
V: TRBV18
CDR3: CASSPPGRTQETQYF
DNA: TGTGCCAGCTCACCACCGGGACGGACCCAAGAGACCCAGTACTTC

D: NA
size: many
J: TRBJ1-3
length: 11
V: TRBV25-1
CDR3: CASSQGNTIYF
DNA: TGTGCCAGCAGTCAAGGAAACACCATATATTTT

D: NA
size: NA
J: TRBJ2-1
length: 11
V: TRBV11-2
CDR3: CASSPGGAFSF
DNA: TGTGCCAGCAGCCCAGGGGGGGCTTTCTCCTTC

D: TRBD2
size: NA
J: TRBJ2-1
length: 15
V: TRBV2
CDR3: CASSESGGYNNEQFF
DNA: TGTGCCAGCAGTGAGTCGGGAGGATACAACAATGAGCAGTTCTTC

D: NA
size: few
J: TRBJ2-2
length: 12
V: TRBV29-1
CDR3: CSGLGNTGELFF
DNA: TGCAGCGGACTAGGGAACACCGGGGAGCTGTTTTTT

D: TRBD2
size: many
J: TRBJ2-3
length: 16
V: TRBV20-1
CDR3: CSARRASGISTDTQYF
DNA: TGCAGTGCTAGAAGGGCTAGCGGTATCTCCACAGATACGCAGTATTTT

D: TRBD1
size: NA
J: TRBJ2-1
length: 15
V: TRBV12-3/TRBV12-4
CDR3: CASRGTGENYNEQFF
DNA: TGTGCCAGCAGGGGGACAGGGGAAAACTACAATGAGCAGTTCTTC

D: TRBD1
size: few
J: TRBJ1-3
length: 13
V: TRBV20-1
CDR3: CSANRGLGNTIYF
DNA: TGCAGTGCCAACAGGGGGCTTGGAAACACCATATATTTT

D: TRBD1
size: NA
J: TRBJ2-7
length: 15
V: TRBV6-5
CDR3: CASSTNTGVSYEQYF
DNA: TGTGCCAGCAGTACAAATACAGGGGTCTCCTACGAGCAGTACTTC

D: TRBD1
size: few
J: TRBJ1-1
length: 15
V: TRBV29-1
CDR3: CSVGPGQGINTEAFF
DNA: TGCAGCGTTGGCCCCGGACAGGGAATTAACACTGAAGCTTTCTTT

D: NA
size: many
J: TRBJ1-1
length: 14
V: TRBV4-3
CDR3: CASSQGGRETEAFF
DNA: TGCGCCAGCAGCCAAGGGGGGCGCGAGACTGAAGCTTTCTTT

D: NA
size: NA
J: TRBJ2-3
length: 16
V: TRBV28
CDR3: CASSSLDDRRADTQYF
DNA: TGTGCCAGCAGTTCCCTTGACGACCGTAGGGCAGATACGCAGTATTTT

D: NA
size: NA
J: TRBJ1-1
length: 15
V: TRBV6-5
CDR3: CASITIGPGDTEAFF
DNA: TGTGCCAGCATCACAATCGGCCCAGGGGACACTGAAGCTTTCTTT

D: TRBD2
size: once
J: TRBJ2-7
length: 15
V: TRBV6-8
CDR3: CASTPPGRLSYEQYF
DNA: TGTGCCAGCACACCCCCCGGGAGGTTGTCCTACGAGCAGTACTTC

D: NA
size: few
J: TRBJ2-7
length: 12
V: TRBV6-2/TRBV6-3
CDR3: CASSPDGKEQYF
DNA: TGTGCCAGCAGCCCCGACGGGAAGGAGCAGTACTTC

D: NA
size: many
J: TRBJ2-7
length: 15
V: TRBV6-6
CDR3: CASSYSGGSSYEQYF
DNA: TGTGCCAGCAGTTACTCTGGGGGGTCCTCCTACGAGCAGTACTTC

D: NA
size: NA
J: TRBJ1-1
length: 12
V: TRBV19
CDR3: CASERTNTEAFF
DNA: TGTGCCAGTGAAAGAACGAACACTGAAGCTTTCTTT

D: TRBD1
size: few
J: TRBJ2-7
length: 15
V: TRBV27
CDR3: CASSLTGGASSEQYF
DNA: TGTGCCAGCAGTCTAACAGGGGGCGCGTCAAGCGAGCAGTACTTC

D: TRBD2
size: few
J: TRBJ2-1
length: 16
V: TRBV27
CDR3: CASSLLGGSSYNEQFF
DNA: TGTGCCAGCAGTCTCCTCGGCGGGAGCTCCTACAATGAGCAGTTCTTC

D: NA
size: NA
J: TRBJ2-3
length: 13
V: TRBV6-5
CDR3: CASSRGLPDTQYF
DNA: TGTGCCAGCAGCCGAGGACTCCCAGATACGCAGTATTTT

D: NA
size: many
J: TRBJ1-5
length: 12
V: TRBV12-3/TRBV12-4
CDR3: CASSYTDQPQHF
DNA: TGTGCCAGCAGTTACACCGATCAGCCCCAGCATTTT

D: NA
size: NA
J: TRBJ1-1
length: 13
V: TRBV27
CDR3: CASSLSGKTEAFF
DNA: TGTGCCAGCAGTTTATCGGGAAAGACTGAAGCTTTCTTT

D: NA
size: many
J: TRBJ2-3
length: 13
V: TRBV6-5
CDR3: CASSYVGTDTQYF
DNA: TGTGCCAGCAGTTACGTGGGCACAGATACGCAGTATTTT

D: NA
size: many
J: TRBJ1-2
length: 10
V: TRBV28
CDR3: CASRRGGYTF
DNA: TGTGCCAGCAGGCGTGGTGGCTACACCTTC

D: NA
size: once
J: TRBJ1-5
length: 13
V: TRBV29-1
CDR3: CSVESGDGQPQHF
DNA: TGCAGCGTTGAATCCGGGGATGGGCAGCCCCAGCATTTT

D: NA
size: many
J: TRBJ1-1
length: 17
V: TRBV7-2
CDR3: CASSPGWTRLTNTEAFF
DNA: TGTGCCAGCAGCCCCGGTTGGACGCGTCTTACGAACACTGAAGCTTTCTTT

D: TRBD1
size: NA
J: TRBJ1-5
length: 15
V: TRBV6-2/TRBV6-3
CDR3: CASSYSRTGNQPQHF
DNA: TGTGCCAGCAGTTACTCTCGGACAGGGAATCAGCCCCAGCATTTT

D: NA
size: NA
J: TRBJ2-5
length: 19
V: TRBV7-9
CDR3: CASSYPHSADRMYQETQYF
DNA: TGTGCCAGCAGTTATCCCCATTCGGCAGACAGGATGTACCAAGAGACCCAGTACTTC

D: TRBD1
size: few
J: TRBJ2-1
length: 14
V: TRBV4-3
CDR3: CASSQGQGDNEQFF
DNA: TGCGCCAGCAGCCAAGGACAGGGAGACAATGAGCAGTTCTTC

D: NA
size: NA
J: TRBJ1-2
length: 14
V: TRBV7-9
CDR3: CASSSTTGTYGYTF
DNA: TGTGCCAGCAGCTCGACCACAGGGACCTATGGCTACACCTTC

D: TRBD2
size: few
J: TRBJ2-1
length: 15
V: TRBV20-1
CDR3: CSASVSSGGYNEQFF
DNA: TGCAGTGCTAGTGTCTCTAGCGGGGGCTACAATGAGCAGTTCTTC

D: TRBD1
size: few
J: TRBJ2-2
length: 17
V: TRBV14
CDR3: CASSQDLRGRRTGELFF
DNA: TGTGCCAGCAGCCAAGATCTTAGGGGGCGAAGAACCGGGGAGCTGTTTTTT

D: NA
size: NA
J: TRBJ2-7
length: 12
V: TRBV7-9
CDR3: CASSLGVYEQYF
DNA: TGTGCCAGCAGCTTAGGAGTTTACGAGCAGTACTTC

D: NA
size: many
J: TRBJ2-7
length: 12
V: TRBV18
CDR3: CASSPEQGQQYF
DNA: TGTGCCAGCTCACCGGAACAGGGTCAGCAGTACTTC

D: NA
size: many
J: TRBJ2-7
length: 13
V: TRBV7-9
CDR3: CASSPQVVYEQYF
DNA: TGTGCCAGCAGCCCCCAGGTAGTCTACGAGCAGTACTTC

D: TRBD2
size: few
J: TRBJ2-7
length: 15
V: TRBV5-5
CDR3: CASSSPGTNLYEQYF
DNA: TGTGCCAGCAGTTCACCCGGGACTAACCTCTACGAGCAGTACTTC

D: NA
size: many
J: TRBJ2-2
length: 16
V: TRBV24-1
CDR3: CATSDSTGTTTGELFF
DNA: TGTGCCACCAGTGATTCTACAGGGACGACCACCGGGGAGCTGTTTTTT

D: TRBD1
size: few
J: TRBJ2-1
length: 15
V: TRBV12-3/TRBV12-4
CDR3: CAGRPGTGDYNEQFF
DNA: TGTGCCGGCAGACCCGGGACAGGGGATTACAATGAGCAGTTCTTC

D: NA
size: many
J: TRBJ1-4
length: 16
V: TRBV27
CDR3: CASSYTGTWGNEKLFF
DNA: TGTGCCAGCAGTTATACAGGCACCTGGGGTAATGAAAAACTGTTTTTT

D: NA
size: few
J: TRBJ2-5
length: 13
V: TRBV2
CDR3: CASSPGSWETQYF
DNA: TGTGCCAGCAGCCCGGGCTCGTGGGAGACCCAGTACTTC

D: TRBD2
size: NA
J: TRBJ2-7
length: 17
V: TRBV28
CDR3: CASSRLPALAGGGEQYF
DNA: TGTGCCAGCAGTCGACTGCCTGCTTTGGCGGGGGGAGGGGAGCAGTACTTC

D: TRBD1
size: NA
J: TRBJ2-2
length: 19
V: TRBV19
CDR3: CASSITGTGGDFDNGELFF
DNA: TGTGCCAGTAGTATAACCGGGACAGGGGGGGACTTTGACAACGGGGAGCTGTTTTTT

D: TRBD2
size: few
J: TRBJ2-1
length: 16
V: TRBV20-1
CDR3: CSARDPSGRDNNEQFF
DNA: TGCAGTGCTAGAGACCCTAGCGGGAGGGACAACAATGAGCAGTTCTTC

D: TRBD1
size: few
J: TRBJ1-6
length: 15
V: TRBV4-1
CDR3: CASSQGGRGDSPLHF
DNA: TGCGCCAGCAGCCAAGGGGGCAGGGGGGATTCACCCCTCCACTTT

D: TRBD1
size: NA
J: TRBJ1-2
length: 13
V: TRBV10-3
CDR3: CAISDQQGGGYTF
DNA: TGTGCCATCAGTGATCAACAGGGGGGAGGCTACACCTTC

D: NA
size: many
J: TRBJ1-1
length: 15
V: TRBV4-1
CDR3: CASSQDPSDHTEAFF
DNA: TGCGCCAGCAGCCAAGATCCGTCTGATCACACTGAAGCTTTCTTT

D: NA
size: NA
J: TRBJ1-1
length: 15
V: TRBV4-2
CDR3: CASSQDRFGVTEAFF
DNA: TGTGCCAGCAGCCAAGATCGGTTCGGGGTCACTGAAGCTTTCTTT

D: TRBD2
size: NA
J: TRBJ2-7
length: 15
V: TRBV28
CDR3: CASSLGGGAIHEQYF
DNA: TGTGCCAGCAGTTTAGGCGGGGGGGCCATCCACGAGCAGTACTTC

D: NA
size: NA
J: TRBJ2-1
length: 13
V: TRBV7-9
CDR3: CASSSPMKYEQFF
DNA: TGTGCCAGCAGCTCCCCAATGAAATATGAGCAGTTCTTC

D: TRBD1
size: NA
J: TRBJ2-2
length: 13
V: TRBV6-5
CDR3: CASSPQGAGELFF
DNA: TGTGCCAGCAGTCCCCAGGGGGCCGGGGAGCTGTTTTTT

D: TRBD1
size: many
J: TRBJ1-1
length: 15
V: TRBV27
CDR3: CASSPAGTVNTEAFF
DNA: TGTGCCAGCAGTCCCGCCGGGACAGTGAACACTGAAGCTTTCTTT